Sequencing of this T cell receptor beta chain was carried out in a study of T cell changes during pregnancy in multiple sclerosis. Produced via immunoSEQ multiplex PCR; TCRdb's table is partial and in-frame only. The table includes under 80,000 clones, approximately 89% detected once. This sequence was found in a female donor with multiple sclerosis, enrolled in a pregnancy study. The sequenced sample was peripheral blood, obtained in the second trimester of pregnancy.

The CDR3 DNA is TGTGCTCAGGAAGGCGGGCACACAGATACGCAGTATTTT. Protein sequence: CAQEGGHTDTQYF. The V and J genes are TRBV30 and TRBJ2-3; D perhaps matches TRBD2 (5 bases). The CDR3 loop spans 13 amino acids. Germline V lookup: CDR1 GTSNPN, CDR2 SVGIG (reference sequence).